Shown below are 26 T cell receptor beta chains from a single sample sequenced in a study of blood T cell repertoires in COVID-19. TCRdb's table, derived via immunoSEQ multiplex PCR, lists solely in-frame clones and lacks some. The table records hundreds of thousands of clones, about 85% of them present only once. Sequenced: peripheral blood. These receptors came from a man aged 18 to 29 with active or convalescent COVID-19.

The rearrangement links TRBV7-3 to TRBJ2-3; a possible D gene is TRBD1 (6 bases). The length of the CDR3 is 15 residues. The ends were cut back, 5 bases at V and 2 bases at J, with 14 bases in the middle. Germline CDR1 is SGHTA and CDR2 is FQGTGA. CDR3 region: CASSLGTTTTDTQYF. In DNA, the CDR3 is TGTGCCAGCAGCCTAGGGACAACCACCACAGATACGCAGTATTTT.

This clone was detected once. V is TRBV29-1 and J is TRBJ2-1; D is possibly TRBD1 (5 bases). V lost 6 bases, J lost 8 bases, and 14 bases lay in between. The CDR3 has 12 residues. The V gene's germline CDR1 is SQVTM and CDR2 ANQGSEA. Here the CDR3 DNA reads TGCAGCGTCCCAACCAGGGCCGATGAGCAGTTCTTC. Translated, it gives CSVPTRADEQFF.

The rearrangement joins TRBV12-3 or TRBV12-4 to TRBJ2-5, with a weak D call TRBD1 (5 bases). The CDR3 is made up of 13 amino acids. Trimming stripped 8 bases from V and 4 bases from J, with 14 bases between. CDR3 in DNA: TGTGCCAGCCGCTTAACAGGTGGAGAGACCCAGTACTTC. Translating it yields CASRLTGGETQYF.

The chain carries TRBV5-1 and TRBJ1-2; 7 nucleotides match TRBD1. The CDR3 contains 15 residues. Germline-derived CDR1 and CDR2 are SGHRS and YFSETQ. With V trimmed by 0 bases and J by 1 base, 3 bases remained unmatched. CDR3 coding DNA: TGCGCCAGCAGCTTGGGAGACAGGGATAACTATGGCTACACCTTC. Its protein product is CASSLGDRDNYGYTF. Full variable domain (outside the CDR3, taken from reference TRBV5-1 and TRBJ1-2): KAGVTQTPRYLIKTRGQQVTLSCSPISGHRSVSWYQQTPGQGLQFLFEYFSETQRNKGNFPGRFSGRQFSNSRSEMNVSTLELGDSALYLCASSLGDRDNYGYTFGSGTRLTVV.

The CDR3 reads CASSSQGAFEAFF. The CDR3 region has the DNA TGTGCCAGCAGCTCACAGGGGGCCTTTGAAGCTTTCTTT. The chain employs TRBV7-2 and TRBJ1-1, with 9 bases fitting TRBD1. There are 13 residues in the CDR3. J gave up 7 bases and V 4 bases, and 4 bases lay outside the gene matches. Germline lookup yields CDR1 SGHTA and CDR2 FQGNSA.

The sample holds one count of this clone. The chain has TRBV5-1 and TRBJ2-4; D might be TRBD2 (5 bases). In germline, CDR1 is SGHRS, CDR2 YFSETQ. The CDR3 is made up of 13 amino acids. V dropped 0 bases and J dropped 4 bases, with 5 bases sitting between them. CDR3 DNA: TGCGCCAGCAGCTTGGCGGGGAAAAACATTCAGTACTTC. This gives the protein CASSLAGKNIQYF. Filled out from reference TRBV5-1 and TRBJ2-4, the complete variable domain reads KAGVTQTPRYLIKTRGQQVTLSCSPISGHRSVSWYQQTPGQGLQFLFEYFSETQRNKGNFPGRFSGRQFSNSRSEMNVSTLELGDSALYLCASSLAGKNIQYFGAGTRLSVL.

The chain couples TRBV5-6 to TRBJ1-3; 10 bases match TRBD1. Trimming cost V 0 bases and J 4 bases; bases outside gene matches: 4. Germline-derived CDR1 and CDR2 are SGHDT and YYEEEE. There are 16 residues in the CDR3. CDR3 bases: TGTGCCAGCAGCTTGGTTGGGACAGGGGTCGGAAACACCATATATTTT. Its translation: CASSLVGTGVGNTIYF.

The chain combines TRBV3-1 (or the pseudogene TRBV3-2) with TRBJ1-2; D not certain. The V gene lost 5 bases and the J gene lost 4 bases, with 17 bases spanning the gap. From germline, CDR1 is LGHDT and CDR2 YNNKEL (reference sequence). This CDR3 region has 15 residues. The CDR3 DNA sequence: TGTGCCAGCAGCTCAAGGGCAGGAGGGAGCTATGGCTACACCTTC. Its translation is CASSSRAGGSYGYTF.

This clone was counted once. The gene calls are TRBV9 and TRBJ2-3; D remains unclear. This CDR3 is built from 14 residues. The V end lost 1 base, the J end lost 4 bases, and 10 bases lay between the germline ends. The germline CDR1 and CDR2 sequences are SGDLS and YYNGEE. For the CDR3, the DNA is TGTGCCAGCAGCGTAAGGCCAGGCTCAGATACGCAGTATTTT. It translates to CASSVRPGSDTQYF.

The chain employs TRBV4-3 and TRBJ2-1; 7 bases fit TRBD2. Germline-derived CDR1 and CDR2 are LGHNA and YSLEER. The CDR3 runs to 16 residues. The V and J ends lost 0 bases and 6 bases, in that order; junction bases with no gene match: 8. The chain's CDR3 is CASSQETSMSFNEQFF. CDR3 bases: TGCGCCAGCAGCCAAGAGACTAGCATGAGTTTCAATGAGCAGTTCTTC.

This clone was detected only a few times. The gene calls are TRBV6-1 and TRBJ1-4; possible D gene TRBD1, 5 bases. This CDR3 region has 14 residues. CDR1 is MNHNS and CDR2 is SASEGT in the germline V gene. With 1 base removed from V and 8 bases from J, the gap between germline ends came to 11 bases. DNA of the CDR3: TGTGCCAGCAGTGAAGACGCAGGGTGGGAAAAACTGTTTTTT. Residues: CASSEDAGWEKLFF.

The CDR3 region is CASAVGTLSYEQYF. Here the CDR3 DNA reads TGTGCCAGTGCCGTGGGGACACTTTCCTACGAGCAGTACTTC. J is TRBJ2-7 and V is TRBV19; TRBD1 is a possible D gene (6 bases). This CDR3 has 14 residues. V lost 8 bases and J lost 1, with 15 bases in between. Germline assignment: CDR1 LNHDA and CDR2 SQIVND (reference sequence).

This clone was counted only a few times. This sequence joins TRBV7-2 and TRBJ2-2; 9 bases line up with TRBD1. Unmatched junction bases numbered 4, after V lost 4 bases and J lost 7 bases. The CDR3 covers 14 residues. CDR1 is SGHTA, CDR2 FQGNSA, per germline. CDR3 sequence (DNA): TGTGCCAGCAGCTCGGGACAGGGTATCGGGGAGCTGTTTTTT. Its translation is CASSSGQGIGELFF.

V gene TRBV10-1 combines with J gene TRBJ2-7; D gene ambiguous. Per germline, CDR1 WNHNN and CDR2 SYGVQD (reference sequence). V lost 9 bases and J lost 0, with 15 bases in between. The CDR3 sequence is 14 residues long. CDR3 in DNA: TGCGCCAGTGAAGAGCCGTTTAGCTCCTACGAGCAGTACTTC. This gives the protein CASEEPFSSYEQYF.

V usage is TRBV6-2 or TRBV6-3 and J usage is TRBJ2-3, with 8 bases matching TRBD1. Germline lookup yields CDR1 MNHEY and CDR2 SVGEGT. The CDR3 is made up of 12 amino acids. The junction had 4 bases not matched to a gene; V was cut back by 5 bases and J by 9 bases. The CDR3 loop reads CASSTRGRTQYF. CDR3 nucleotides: TGTGCCAGCAGTACCAGGGGGCGGACGCAGTATTTT.

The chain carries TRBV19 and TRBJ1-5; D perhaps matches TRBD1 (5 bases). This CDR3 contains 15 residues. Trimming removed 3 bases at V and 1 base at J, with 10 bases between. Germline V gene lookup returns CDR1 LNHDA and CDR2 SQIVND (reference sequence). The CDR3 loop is CASSILGGSNQPQHF. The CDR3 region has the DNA TGTGCCAGTAGTATCCTCGGGGGAAGCAATCAGCCCCAGCATTTT.

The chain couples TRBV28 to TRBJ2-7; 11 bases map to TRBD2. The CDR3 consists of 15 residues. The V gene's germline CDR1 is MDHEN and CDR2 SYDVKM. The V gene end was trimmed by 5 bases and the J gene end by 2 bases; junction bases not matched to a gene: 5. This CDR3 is CASSPGTSGPYEQYF. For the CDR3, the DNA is TGTGCCAGCAGTCCCGGGACTAGCGGACCCTACGAGCAGTACTTC.

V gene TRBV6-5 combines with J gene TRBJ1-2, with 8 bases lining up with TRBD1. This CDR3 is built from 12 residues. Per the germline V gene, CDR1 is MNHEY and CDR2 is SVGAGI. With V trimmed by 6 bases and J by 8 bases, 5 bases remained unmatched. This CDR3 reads CASRRSGGGYTF. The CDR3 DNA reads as TGTGCCAGCAGAAGATCAGGGGGCGGCTACACCTTC.

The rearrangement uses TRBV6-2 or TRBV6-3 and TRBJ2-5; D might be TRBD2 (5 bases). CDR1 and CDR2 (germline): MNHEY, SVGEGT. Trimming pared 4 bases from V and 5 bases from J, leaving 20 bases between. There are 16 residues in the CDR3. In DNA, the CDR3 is TGTGCCAGCAGTTCCATTTCAGCCTCGGGGTTGGAGACCCAGTACTTC. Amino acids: CASSSISASGLETQYF.

Here the CDR3 reads CASTLSGGMNTEAFF. The CDR3 DNA sequence: TGTGCCAGTACTTTATCAGGGGGAATGAACACTGAAGCTTTCTTT. This rearrangement joins TRBV18 to TRBJ1-1; 7 positions agree with TRBD1. Germline V gene data show CDR1 as KGHSH and CDR2 as LQKENI. The trim removed 9 bases at V and 0 bases at J, leaving 10 bases unmatched. The CDR3 loop spans 15 amino acids.

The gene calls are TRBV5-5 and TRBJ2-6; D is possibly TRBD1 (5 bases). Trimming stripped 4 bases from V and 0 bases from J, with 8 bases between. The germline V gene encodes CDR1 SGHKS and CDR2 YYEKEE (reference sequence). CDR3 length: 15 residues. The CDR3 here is CASSPTGSGANVLTF. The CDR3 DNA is TGTGCCAGCAGCCCCACAGGCTCTGGGGCCAACGTCCTGACTTTC.

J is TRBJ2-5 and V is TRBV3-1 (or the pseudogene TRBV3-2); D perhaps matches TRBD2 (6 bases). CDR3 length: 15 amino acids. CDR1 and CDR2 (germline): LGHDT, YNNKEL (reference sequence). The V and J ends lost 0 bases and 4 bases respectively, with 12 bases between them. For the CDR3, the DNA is TGTGCCAGCAGCCAAGACCTAAGGGGAGGAGAGACCCAGTACTTC. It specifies CASSQDLRGGETQYF.

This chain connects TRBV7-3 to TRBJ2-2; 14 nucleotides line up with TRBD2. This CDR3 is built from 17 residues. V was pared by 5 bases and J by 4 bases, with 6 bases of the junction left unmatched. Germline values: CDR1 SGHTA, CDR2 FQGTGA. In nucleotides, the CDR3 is TGTGCCAGCAGCCCCCCCGGGACTAGCGGGAGCACCGGGGAGCTGTTTTTT. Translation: CASSPPGTSGSTGELFF.

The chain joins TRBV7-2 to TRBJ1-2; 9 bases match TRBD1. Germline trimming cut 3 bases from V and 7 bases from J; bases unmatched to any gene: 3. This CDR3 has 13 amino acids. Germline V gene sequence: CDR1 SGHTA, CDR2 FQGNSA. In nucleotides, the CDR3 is TGTGCCAGCAGCTTGGGACAGGGTGGTGGCTACACCTTC. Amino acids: CASSLGQGGGYTF. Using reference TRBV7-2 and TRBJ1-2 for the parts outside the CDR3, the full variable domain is GAGVSQSPSNKVTEKGKDVELRCDPISGHTALYWYRQSLGQGLEFLIYFQGNSAPDKSGLPSDRFSAERTGGSVSTLTIQRTQQEDSAVYLCASSLGQGGGYTFGSGTRLTVV.

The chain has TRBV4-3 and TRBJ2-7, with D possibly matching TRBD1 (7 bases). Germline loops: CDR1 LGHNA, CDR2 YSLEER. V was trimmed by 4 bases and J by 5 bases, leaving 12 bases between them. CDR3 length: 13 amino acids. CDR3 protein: CASSLGGGDEQYF. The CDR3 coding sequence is TGCGCCAGCAGCCTCGGAGGGGGCGACGAGCAGTACTTC.

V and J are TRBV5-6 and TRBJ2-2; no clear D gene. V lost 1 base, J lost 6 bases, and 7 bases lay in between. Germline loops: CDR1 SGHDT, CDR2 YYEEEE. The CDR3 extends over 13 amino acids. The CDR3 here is CASSLFLAGELFF. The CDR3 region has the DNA TGTGCCAGCAGCTTGTTTCTCGCCGGGGAGCTGTTTTTT.